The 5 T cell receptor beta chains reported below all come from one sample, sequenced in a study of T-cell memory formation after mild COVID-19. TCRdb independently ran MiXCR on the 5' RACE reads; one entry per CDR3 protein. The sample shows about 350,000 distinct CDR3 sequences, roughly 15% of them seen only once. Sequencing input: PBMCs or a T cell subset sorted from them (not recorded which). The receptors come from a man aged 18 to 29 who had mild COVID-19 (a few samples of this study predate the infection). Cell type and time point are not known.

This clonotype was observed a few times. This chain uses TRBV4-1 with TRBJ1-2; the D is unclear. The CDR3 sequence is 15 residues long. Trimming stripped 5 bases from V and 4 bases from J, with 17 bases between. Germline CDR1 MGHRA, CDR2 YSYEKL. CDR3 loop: CASSNRVPAPYGYTF. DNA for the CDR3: TGCGCCAGCAGCAACCGGGTCCCGGCGCCCTATGGCTACACCTTC.

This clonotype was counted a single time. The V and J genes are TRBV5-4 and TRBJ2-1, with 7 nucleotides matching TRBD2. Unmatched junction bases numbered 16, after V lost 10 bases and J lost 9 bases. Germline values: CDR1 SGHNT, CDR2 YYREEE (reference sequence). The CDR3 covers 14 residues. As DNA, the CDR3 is TGTGCCTCCAGGAGGGAGCGGGGTAATGGTGAGCAGTTCTTC. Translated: CASRRERGNGEQFF.

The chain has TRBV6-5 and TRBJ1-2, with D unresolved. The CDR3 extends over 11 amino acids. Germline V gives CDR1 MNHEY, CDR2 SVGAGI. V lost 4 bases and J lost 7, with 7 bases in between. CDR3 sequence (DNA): TGTGCCAGCAGTTCTTACGGTGGCTACACCTTC. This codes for CASSSYGGYTF.

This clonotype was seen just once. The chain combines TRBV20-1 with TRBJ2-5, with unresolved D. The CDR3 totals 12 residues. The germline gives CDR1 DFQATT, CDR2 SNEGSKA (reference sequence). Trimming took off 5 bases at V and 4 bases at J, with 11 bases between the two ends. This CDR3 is CSAPTGRETQYF. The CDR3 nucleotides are TGCAGTGCTCCGACTGGTCGAGAGACCCAGTACTTC.

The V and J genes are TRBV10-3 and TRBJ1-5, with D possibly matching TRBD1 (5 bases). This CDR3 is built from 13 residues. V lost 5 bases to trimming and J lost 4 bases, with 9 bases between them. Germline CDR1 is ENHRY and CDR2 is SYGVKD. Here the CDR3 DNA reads TGTGCCATCAGTCTTGACAGTAATCAGCCCCAGCATTTT. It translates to CAISLDSNQPQHF.